Included here is one T cell receptor beta chain sequence, with context. Antigen specificity is unknown. A much larger clonotype is one base distant, so this may be a read error. The data belong to a study of blood T cells in healthy people across ages. Study-wide findings and caveats: Estimated diversity that came from one million T cells was considered an underestimate. Nothing was known about donor CMV status, and this possibly confounded expanded clonotype changes. The fall in TCR beta diversity per million T cells was roughly linear with age.

The use of a sample-barcoded 5' primer and a J-beta primer mix characterized a second PCR of 7 to 11 cycles. MiXCR, run by TCRdb on the 5' RACE reads, gives a single entry per CDR3 protein. The data contain 650,000 to 800,000 distinct CDR3 sequences, under 45% of them singletons. V was pared by 7 bases and J by 4 bases, with 18 bases of the junction left unmatched. CDR1 is MGHRA, CDR2 YSYEKL, per germline. The CDR3 covers 17 residues. The donors, healthy Caucasians from Russia, were aged 6 to 90. This chain links TRBV4-1 with TRBJ1-2; 7 bases agree with TRBD1. The sequenced sample consisted of blood. The TCR sequence derives from a man in his sixties in good health. CDR3 in amino acids: CASTKTIVRGPSYGYTF. The CDR3 nucleotides read TGCGCCAGCACCAAGACGATAGTGAGGGGGCCAAGCTATGGCTACACCTTC.